These 8 T cell receptor beta chains came from one sample sequenced in a study of T cells in Graves' hyperthyroidism and ophthalmopathy. There were TCR beta CDR3 regions amplified from RNA transcripts. TCR CDR3 underwent first-round RT-PCR with the HTBI primer set. Each CDR3 protein gets one entry after TCRdb re-called the multiplex PCR reads with MiXCR. The sample contains 30,000 to 40,000 distinct CDR3 sequences, around 50% of which appear only once. Material: blood. The source of these receptors is a man aged 40-50 years with Graves' ophthalmopathy.

The J gene is TRBJ2-7, the V gene TRBV20-1, with 9 bases lining up with TRBD2. The CDR3 is 14 residues long. CDR1 is DFQATT and CDR2 is SNEGSKA in the germline V gene (reference sequence). The V gene end was trimmed by 4 bases and the J gene end by 7 bases; junction bases not matched to a gene: 11. CDR3 DNA sequence: TGCAGTGCTAAGCCGGGCGGGAGGGCCGGGGAGCAGTACTTC. Translation: CSAKPGGRAGEQYF.

This clonotype occurred many times. V gene TRBV15 combines with J gene TRBJ1-4, with D perhaps matching TRBD1 (5 bases). Trimming removed 1 base at V and 4 bases at J, with 10 bases between. Germline CDR1 LNHNV, CDR2 YYDKDF (reference sequence). This CDR3 has 15 amino acids. CDR3 in DNA: TGTGCCACCAGCAGAGGGGGCAGTAATAATGAAAAACTGTTTTTT. Protein sequence: CATSRGGSNNEKLFF.

The chain recombines TRBV4-2 with TRBJ1-3; D call uncertain. The CDR3 totals 15 residues. The germline gives CDR1 LGHNA, CDR2 YNFKEQ. The ends were cut back, 5 bases at V and 4 bases at J, with 15 bases in the middle. The CDR3 nucleotides are TGTGCCAGCAGCAGCAGCGCGTTGGAGGGAAACACCATATATTTT. This codes for CASSSSALEGNTIYF.

In this sample, this clonotype turned up many times. The chain uses TRBV6-5 and TRBJ1-3; a weak D match, TRBD1 (6 bases). CDR1 and CDR2 (germline): MNHEY, SVGAGI. This CDR3 comprises 16 residues. V was cut by 0 bases and J by 2 bases, with 11 bases left in between. The CDR3 spells CASSYSSSGAGNTIYF. Here the CDR3 DNA reads TGTGCCAGCAGTTACTCCTCATCAGGGGCTGGAAACACCATATATTTT.

The chain carries TRBV7-3 and TRBJ2-1; 8 bases agree with TRBD2. V dropped 5 bases and J dropped 5; count of bases not matched to a gene: 5. From germline, CDR1 is SGHTA and CDR2 FQGTGA. The CDR3 runs 14 residues. CDR3: CASSRGGINNEQFF. The CDR3, as DNA: TGTGCCAGCAGCCGCGGGGGGATCAACAATGAGCAGTTCTTC.

This clonotype was recorded at least ten times. V usage is TRBV20-1 and J usage is TRBJ1-1; tentatively, D is TRBD1 (6 bases). Germline CDR1 and CDR2: DFQATT and SNEGSKA (reference sequence). The CDR3 extends over 15 amino acids. V lost 2 bases to trimming and J lost 2 bases, with 15 bases between them. CDR3 sequence (DNA): TGCAGTGCTAGATACTCCGGGGGGCCCAACACTGAAGCTTTCTTT. Amino acid sequence: CSARYSGGPNTEAFF.

This rearrangement joins TRBV2 to TRBJ2-5; 8 bases are shared with TRBD1. CDR1 SNHLY and CDR2 FYNNEI come from the germline V gene. This CDR3 contains 15 residues. J lost 2 bases, V lost 3 bases, and 5 bases had no gene match. The chain's CDR3 is CASSEGQAGQETQYF. The CDR3 DNA is TGTGCCAGCAGTGAGGGACAGGCCGGACAAGAGACCCAGTACTTC. Filled out from reference TRBV2 and TRBJ2-5, the complete variable domain reads EPEVTQTPSHQVTQMGQEVILRCVPISNHLYFYWYRQILGQKVEFLVSFYNNEISEKSEIFDDQFSVERPDGSNFTLKIRSTKLEDSAMYFCASSEGQAGQETQYFGPGTRLLVL.

This clonotype has at least ten counts. The chain couples TRBV9 to TRBJ2-5, with D hard to call. Germline V gene sequence: CDR1 SGDLS, CDR2 YYNGEE. This CDR3 is 16 amino acids long. The V end lost 0 bases, the J end lost 1 base, and 13 bases lay between the germline ends. The CDR3 DNA reads TGTGCCAGCAGCGTAGCTGGCCGAGCATCCCAAGAGACCCAGTACTTC. This translates into CASSVAGRASQETQYF.